The clone carrying this T cell receptor beta chain was counted a few times. The target antigen is unknown. These data originate in a study of T cells in Graves' hyperthyroidism and ophthalmopathy. General study points: Most expanded thyroid clonotypes above 0.001 also appeared in blood.

The source material, RNA transcripts, was used to amplify TCR beta CDR3 regions. Researchers ran a first-round RT-PCR on the TCR CDR3 using the HTBI primer set. TCRdb fed the multiplex PCR reads into MiXCR, producing one record per CDR3 protein. The sample yields roughly 570,000 distinct CDR3 sequences, around 16% seen once. Germline V gene sequence: CDR1 DFQATT, CDR2 SNEGSKA (reference sequence). The CDR3 is made up of 14 amino acids. Trimming pared 0 bases from V and 2 bases from J, leaving 8 bases between. This TCR was sampled from a woman aged 30 to 39 with Graves' hyperthyroidism. The sequencing sample was made of blood. The genes are TRBV20-1 and TRBJ1-3, with a weak D call TRBD1 (5 bases). The CDR3 nucleotides read TGCAGTGCTAGAGATCTCAGGGCTGGAAACACCATATATTTT. Protein: CSARDLRAGNTIYF.